Described below is a single T cell receptor (beta chain) sequence and its context. These data belong to a study of blood T cell repertoires in COVID-19. V lost 5 bases, J lost 4 bases, and 6 bases stayed unmatched. CDR1 and CDR2 (germline): GTSNPN, SVGIG (reference sequence). CDR3 length equals 13 residues. Repertoires were generated with immunoSEQ multiplex PCR, while TCRdb's copy carries only in-frame clones and drops some. The sample has roughly 250,000 clones, over 75% seen once. Sequencing used peripheral blood. The receptor was isolated from a woman aged 25-40 years with acute or convalescent COVID-19. The rearrangement links TRBV30 to TRBJ2-3; 7 bases line up with TRBD2. The CDR3 here is CAWQRGGSDTQYF. The CDR3, as DNA: TGTGCCTGGCAGCGGGGAGGGTCAGATACGCAGTATTTT.